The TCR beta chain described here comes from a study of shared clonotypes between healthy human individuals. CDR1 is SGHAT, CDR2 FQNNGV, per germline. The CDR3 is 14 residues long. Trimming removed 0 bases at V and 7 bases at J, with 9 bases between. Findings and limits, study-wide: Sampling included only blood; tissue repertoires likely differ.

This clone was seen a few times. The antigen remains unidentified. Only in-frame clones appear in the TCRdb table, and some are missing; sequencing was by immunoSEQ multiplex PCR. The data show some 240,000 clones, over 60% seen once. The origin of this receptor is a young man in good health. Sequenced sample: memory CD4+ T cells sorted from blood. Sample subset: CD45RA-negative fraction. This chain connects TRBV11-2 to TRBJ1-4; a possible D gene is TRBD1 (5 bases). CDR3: CASSLDSTGEKLFF. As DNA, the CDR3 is TGTGCCAGCAGCTTAGATAGTACAGGTGAAAAACTGTTTTTT.